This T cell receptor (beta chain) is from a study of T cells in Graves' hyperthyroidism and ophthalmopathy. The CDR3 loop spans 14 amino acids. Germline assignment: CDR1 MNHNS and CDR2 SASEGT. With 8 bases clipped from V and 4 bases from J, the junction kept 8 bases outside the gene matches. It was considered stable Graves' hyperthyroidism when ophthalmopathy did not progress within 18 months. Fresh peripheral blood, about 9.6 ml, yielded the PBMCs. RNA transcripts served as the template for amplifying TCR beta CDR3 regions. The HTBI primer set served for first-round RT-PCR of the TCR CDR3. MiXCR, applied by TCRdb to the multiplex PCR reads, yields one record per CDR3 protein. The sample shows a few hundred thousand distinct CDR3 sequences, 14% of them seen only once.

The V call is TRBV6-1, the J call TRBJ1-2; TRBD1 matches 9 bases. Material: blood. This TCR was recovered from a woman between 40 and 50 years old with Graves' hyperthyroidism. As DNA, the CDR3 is TGTGCCAGCTCTGGGACAGGGTTCATCTATGGCTACACCTTC. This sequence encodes CASSGTGFIYGYTF.